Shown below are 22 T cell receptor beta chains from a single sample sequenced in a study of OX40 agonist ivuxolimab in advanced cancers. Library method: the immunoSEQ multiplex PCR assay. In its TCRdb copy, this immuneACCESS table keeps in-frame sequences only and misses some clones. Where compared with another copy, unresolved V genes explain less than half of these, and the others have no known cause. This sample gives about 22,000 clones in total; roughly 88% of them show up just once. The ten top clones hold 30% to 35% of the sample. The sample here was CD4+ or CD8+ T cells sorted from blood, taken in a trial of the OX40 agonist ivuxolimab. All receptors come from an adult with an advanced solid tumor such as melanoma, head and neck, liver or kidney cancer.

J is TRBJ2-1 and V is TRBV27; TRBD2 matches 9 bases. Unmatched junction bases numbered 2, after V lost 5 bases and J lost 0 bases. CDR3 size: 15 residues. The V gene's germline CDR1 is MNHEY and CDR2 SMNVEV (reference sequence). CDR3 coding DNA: TGTGCCAGCAGTCCTAGCGGGGTCTCCTACAATGAGCAGTTCTTC. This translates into CASSPSGVSYNEQFF.

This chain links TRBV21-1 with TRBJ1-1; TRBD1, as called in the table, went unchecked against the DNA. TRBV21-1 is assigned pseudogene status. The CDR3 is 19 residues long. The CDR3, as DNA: TGTGCCAGCAGCAATAATCCCCAGGGGCAAAGCGATATGAACACTGAAGCTTTCTTT. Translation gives CASSNNPQGQSDMNTEAFF.

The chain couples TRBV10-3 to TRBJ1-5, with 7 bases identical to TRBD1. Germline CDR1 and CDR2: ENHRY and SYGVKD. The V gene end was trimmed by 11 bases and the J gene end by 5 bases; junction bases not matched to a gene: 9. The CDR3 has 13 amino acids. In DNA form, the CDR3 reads TGTGCCGTCGGGACAGTTAAAGATCAGCCCCAGCATTTT. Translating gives CAVGTVKDQPQHF.

The CDR3 bases are TGTGCCAGCAGCGGATGGACAGCACGTACAGATACGCAGTATTTT. This translates into CASSGWTARTDTQYF. This rearrangement joins TRBV9 to TRBJ2-3, with D possibly matching TRBD1 (6 bases). CDR3 length: 15 residues. Germline V gene sequence: CDR1 SGDLS, CDR2 YYNGEE. Deletions cut 3 bases from V and 3 bases from J, with 14 bases between.

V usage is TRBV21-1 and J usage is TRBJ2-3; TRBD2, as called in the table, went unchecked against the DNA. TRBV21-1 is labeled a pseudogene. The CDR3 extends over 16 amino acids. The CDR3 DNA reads TGTGCCAGCAGCCCAGGAGCGGGATGTTGCACAGATACGCAGTATTTT. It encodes CASSPGAGCCTDTQYF.

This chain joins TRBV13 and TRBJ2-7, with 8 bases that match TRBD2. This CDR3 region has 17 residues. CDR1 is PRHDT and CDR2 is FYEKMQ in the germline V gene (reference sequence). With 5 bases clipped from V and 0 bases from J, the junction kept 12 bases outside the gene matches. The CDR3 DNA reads TGTGCCAGCAGCAAAGCGGGAGAAGGGGAGGTCTCCTACGAGCAGTACTTC. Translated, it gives CASSKAGEGEVSYEQYF.

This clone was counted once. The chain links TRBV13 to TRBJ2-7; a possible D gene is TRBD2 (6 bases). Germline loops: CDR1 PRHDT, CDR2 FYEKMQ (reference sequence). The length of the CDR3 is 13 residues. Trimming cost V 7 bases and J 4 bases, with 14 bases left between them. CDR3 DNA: TGTGCCAGCACTGGGGCAGGGAGGTACGAGCAGTACTTC. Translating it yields CASTGAGRYEQYF.

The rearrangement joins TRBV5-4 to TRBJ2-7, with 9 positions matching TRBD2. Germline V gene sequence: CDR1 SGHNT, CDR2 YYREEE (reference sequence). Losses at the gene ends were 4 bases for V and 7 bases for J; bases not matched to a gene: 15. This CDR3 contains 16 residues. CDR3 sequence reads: CASSLWGISGSREQYF. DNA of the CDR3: TGTGCCAGCAGCCTCTGGGGTATTAGCGGGAGTCGTGAGCAGTACTTC.

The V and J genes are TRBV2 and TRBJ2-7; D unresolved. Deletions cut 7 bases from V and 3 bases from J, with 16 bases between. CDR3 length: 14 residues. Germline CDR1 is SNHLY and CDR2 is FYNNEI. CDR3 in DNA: TGTGCCAGCACCGGACCTGATTTTTACTACGAGCAGTACTTC. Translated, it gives CASTGPDFYYEQYF.

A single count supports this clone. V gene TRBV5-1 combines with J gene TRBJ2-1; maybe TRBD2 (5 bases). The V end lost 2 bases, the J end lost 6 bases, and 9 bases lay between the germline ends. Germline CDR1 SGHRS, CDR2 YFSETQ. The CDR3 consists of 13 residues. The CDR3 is CASSFSGFNEQFF. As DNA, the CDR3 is TGCGCCAGCAGCTTTTCGGGATTCAATGAGCAGTTCTTC.

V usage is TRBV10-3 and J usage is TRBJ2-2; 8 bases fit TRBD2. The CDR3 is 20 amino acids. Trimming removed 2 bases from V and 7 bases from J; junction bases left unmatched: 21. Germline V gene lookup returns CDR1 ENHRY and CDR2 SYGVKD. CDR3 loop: CAISEDPGSGRVPYGGELFF. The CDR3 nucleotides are TGTGCCATCAGTGAGGACCCGGGAAGCGGGAGAGTCCCCTATGGCGGGGAGCTGTTTTTT.

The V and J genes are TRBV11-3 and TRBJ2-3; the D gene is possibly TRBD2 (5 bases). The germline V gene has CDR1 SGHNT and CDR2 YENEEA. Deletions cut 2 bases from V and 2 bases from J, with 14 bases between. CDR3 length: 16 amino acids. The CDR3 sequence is CASSLRGSAYTDTQYF. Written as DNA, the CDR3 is TGTGCCAGCAGCTTACGGGGTAGCGCCTACACAGATACGCAGTATTTT.

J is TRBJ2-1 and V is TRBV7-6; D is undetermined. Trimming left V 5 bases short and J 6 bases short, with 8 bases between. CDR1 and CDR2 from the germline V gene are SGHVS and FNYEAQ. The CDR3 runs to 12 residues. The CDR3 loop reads CASSRGPNEQFF. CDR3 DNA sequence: TGTGCCAGCAGCCGCGGTCCCAATGAGCAGTTCTTC. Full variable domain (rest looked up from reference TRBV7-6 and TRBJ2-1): GAGVSQSPRYKVTKRGQDVALRCDPISGHVSLYWYRQALGQGPEFLTYFNYEAQQDKSGLPNDRFSAERPEGSISTLTIQRTEQRDSAMYRCASSRGPNEQFFGPGTRLTVL.

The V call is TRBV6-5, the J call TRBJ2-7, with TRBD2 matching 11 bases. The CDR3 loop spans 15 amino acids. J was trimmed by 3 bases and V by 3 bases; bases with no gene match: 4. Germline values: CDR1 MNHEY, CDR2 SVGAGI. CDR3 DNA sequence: TGTGCCAGCAGTTATATAGCGGGAGGGGACTACGAGCAGTACTTC. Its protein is CASSYIAGGDYEQYF.

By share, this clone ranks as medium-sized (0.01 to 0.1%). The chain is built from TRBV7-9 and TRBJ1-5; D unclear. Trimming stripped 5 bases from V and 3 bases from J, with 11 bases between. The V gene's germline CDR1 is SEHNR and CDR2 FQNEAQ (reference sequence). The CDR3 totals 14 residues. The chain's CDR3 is CASSKGPINQPQHF. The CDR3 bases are TGTGCCAGCAGCAAAGGACCGATCAATCAGCCCCAGCATTTT.

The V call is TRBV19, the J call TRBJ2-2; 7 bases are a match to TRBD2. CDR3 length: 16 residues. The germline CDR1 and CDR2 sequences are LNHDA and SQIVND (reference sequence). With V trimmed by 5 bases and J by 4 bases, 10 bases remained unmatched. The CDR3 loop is CASSPSSAGATGELFF. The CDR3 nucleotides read TGTGCCAGTAGTCCCTCGTCCGCGGGAGCCACCGGGGAGCTGTTTTTT. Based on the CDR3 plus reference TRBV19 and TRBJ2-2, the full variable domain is DGGITQSPKYLFRKEGQNVTLSCEQNLNHDAMYWYRQDPGQGLRLIYYSQIVNDFQKGDIAEGYSVSREKKESFPLTVTSAQKNPTAFYLCASSPSSAGATGELFFGEGSRLTVL.

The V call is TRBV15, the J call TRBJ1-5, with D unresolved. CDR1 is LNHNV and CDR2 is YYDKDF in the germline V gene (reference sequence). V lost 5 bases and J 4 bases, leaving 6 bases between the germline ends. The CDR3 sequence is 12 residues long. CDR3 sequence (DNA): TGTGCCACCAGCGCGGAGAATCAGCCCCAGCATTTT. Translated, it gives CATSAENQPQHF.

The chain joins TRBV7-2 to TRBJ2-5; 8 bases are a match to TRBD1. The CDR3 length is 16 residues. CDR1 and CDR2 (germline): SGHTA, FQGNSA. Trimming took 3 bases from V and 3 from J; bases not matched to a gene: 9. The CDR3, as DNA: TGTGCCAGCAGCTTCTCAGGGGGCGCATTGAAAGAGACCCAGTACTTC. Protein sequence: CASSFSGGALKETQYF.

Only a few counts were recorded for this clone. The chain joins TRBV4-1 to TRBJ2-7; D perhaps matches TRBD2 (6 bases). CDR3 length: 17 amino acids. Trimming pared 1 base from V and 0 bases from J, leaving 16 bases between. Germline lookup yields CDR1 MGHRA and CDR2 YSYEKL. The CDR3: CASSQGGGLTFSYEQYF. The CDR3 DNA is TGCGCCAGCAGCCAAGGGGGCGGACTAACCTTCTCCTACGAGCAGTACTTC.

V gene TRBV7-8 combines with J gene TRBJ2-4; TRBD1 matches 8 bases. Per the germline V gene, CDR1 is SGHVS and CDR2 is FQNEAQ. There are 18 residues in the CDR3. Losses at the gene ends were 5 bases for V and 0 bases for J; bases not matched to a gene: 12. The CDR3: CASSLRLGQGLAKNIQYF. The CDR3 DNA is TGTGCCAGCAGCCTAAGACTAGGACAGGGATTAGCCAAAAACATTCAGTACTTC.

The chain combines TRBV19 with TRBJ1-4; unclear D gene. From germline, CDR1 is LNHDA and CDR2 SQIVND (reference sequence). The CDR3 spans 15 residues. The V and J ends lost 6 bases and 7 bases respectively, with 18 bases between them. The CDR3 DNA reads TGTGCCAGTAGCATTAAAGGGTGGTCTAGTGAAAAACTGTTTTTT. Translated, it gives CASSIKGWSSEKLFF.

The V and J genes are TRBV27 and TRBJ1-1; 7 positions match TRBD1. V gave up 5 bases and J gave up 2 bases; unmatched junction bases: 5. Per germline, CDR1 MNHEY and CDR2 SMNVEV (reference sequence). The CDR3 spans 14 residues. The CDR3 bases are TGTGCCAGCAGTCACAGGGGCATAAACACTGAAGCTTTCTTT. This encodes CASSHRGINTEAFF.